This passage covers 11 T cell receptor beta chains from one sample sequenced in a study of T-cell reconstitution after alpha-beta-depleted transplantation in children. TCRbeta library construction was performed incorporating unique molecular identifiers. TCRdb re-analysed the PCR reads in MiXCR, keeping a single row per CDR3 protein. The sample lists approximately 800,000 distinct CDR3 sequences; 16% were seen once. Material: PBMCs, mostly from graft donor cells, obtained 360 days after TCRalphabeta/CD19-depleted stem cell transplant. These receptor sequences come from a male patient aged 5 to 17 who had a stem cell transplant for acute lymphoblastic leukemia, so the T cells may come from the graft donor.

This clonotype was seen many times. Here the CDR3 DNA reads TGCAGCGTGAGCACAGATACGCAGTATTTT. Its protein product is CSVSTDTQYF. The chain has TRBV29-1 and TRBJ2-3; D unclear. The V and J ends lost 6 bases and 0 bases respectively, with 1 base between them. Per the germline V gene, CDR1 is SQVTM and CDR2 is ANQGSEA. This CDR3 spans 10 amino acids.

The chain recombines TRBV5-1 with TRBJ2-1; TRBD2 matches 12 bases. The CDR3 runs 15 residues. Looked up from germline, CDR1 is SGHRS and CDR2 is YFSETQ. Trimming removed 5 bases from V and 9 bases from J; junction bases left unmatched: 9. The chain's CDR3 is CASSYLAGGPGEQFF. The CDR3 DNA is TGCGCCAGCAGTTATCTAGCGGGAGGGCCGGGTGAGCAGTTCTTC. Using reference TRBV5-1 and TRBJ2-1 for the parts outside the CDR3, the full variable domain is KAGVTQTPRYLIKTRGQQVTLSCSPISGHRSVSWYQQTPGQGLQFLFEYFSETQRNKGNFPGRFSGRQFSNSRSEMNVSTLELGDSALYLCASSYLAGGPGEQFFGPGTRLTVL.

There are many counts of this clonotype. V is TRBV15 and J is TRBJ2-3; 12 nucleotides agree with TRBD2. The CDR3 covers 15 residues. Germline V gives CDR1 LNHNV, CDR2 YYDKDF (reference sequence). Unmatched junction bases numbered 6, after V lost 5 bases and J lost 6 bases. Here the CDR3 reads CATSPRLAGADTQYF. The CDR3, as DNA: TGTGCCACCAGCCCCCGACTAGCGGGAGCTGATACGCAGTATTTT.

This chain links TRBV7-2 with TRBJ2-3; 14 bases match TRBD2. CDR3 length: 16 residues. Unmatched junction bases numbered 6, after V lost 5 bases and J lost 5 bases. The germline gives CDR1 SGHTA, CDR2 FQGNSA. CDR3 coding DNA: TGTGCCAGCAGCGCCCGACTAGCGGGAGGGAGAGATACGCAGTATTTT. It translates to CASSARLAGGRDTQYF.

This clonotype came up a few times. The rearrangement links TRBV24-1 to TRBJ2-4; the match to TRBD1 covers 9 bases. Germline lookup yields CDR1 KGHDR and CDR2 SFDVKD. The ends lost 1 base at V and 4 bases at J; junction bases unmatched: 7. CDR3 length equals 17 residues. CDR3 in amino acids: CATSDFTEDRGKNIQYF. The CDR3, as DNA: TGTGCCACCAGTGATTTTACCGAGGACAGGGGTAAAAACATTCAGTACTTC.

The genes are TRBV5-1 and TRBJ1-1; 9 bases align to TRBD1. V lost 5 bases and J lost 1; bases outside the gene matches: 12. CDR3 length: 17 amino acids. Germline CDR1 and CDR2: SGHRS and YFSETQ. In DNA, the CDR3 is TGCGCCAGCAGATTAAGGACAGGGGTCGTCAGGAACACTGAAGCTTTCTTT. Amino acid sequence: CASRLRTGVVRNTEAFF.

The chain links TRBV11-2 to TRBJ1-1, with 10 positions matching TRBD1. CDR3 length: 17 residues. The trim removed 5 bases at V and 6 bases at J, leaving 15 bases unmatched. Per germline, CDR1 SGHAT and CDR2 FQNNGV. The CDR3 loop is CASSHRPGQGFVAEAFF. CDR3 DNA: TGTGCCAGCAGCCACCGTCCGGGACAGGGGTTTGTAGCTGAAGCTTTCTTT. Variable domain in full (rest from reference TRBV11-2 and TRBJ1-1): EAGVAQSPRYKIIEKRQSVAFWCNPISGHATLYWYQQILGQGPKLLIQFQNNGVVDDSQLPKDRFSAERLKGVDSTLKIQPAKLEDSAVYLCASSHRPGQGFVAEAFFGQGTRLTVV.

This CDR3 is CSVPPRGRETQYF. DNA of the CDR3: TGCAGCGTTCCCCCCAGGGGGCGGGAGACCCAGTACTTC. The chain combines TRBV29-1 with TRBJ2-5, with TRBD1 identical over 8 bases. The CDR3 totals 13 residues. The J segment lost 5 bases and the V segment lost 5 bases, leaving 7 bases of the junction unmatched. Per the germline V gene, CDR1 is SQVTM and CDR2 is ANQGSEA.

Ten or more counts support this clonotype. CDR3 residues: CASSQDVGYTEAFF. The CDR3 DNA reads TGTGCCAGCAGCCAAGATGTGGGTTACACTGAAGCTTTCTTT. V and J are TRBV4-2 and TRBJ1-1; D call uncertain. This CDR3 is built from 14 residues. V was pared by 0 bases and J by 3 bases, with 8 bases between. Per the germline V gene, CDR1 is LGHNA and CDR2 is YNFKEQ.

The rearrangement joins TRBV20-1 to TRBJ2-4, with 9 bases fitting TRBD2. Unmatched junction bases numbered 11, after V lost 2 bases and J lost 9 bases. The germline V gene encodes CDR1 DFQATT and CDR2 SNEGSKA (reference sequence). The CDR3 contains 15 residues. CDR3 in amino acids: CSARRLAAPKGIQYF. The CDR3 DNA reads as TGCAGTGCTAGACGACTAGCGGCCCCCAAGGGCATTCAGTACTTC.

The sample holds a few counts of this clonotype. V gene TRBV12-3 or TRBV12-4 combines with J gene TRBJ2-7; 8 nucleotides agree with TRBD2. Trimming at V came to 5 bases and at J to 6 bases, leaving 9 bases not matched to a gene. The CDR3 contains 14 residues. This CDR3 is CASSVSGTPREQYF. CDR3 DNA sequence: TGTGCCAGCAGTGTTAGCGGGACGCCCCGCGAGCAGTACTTC.